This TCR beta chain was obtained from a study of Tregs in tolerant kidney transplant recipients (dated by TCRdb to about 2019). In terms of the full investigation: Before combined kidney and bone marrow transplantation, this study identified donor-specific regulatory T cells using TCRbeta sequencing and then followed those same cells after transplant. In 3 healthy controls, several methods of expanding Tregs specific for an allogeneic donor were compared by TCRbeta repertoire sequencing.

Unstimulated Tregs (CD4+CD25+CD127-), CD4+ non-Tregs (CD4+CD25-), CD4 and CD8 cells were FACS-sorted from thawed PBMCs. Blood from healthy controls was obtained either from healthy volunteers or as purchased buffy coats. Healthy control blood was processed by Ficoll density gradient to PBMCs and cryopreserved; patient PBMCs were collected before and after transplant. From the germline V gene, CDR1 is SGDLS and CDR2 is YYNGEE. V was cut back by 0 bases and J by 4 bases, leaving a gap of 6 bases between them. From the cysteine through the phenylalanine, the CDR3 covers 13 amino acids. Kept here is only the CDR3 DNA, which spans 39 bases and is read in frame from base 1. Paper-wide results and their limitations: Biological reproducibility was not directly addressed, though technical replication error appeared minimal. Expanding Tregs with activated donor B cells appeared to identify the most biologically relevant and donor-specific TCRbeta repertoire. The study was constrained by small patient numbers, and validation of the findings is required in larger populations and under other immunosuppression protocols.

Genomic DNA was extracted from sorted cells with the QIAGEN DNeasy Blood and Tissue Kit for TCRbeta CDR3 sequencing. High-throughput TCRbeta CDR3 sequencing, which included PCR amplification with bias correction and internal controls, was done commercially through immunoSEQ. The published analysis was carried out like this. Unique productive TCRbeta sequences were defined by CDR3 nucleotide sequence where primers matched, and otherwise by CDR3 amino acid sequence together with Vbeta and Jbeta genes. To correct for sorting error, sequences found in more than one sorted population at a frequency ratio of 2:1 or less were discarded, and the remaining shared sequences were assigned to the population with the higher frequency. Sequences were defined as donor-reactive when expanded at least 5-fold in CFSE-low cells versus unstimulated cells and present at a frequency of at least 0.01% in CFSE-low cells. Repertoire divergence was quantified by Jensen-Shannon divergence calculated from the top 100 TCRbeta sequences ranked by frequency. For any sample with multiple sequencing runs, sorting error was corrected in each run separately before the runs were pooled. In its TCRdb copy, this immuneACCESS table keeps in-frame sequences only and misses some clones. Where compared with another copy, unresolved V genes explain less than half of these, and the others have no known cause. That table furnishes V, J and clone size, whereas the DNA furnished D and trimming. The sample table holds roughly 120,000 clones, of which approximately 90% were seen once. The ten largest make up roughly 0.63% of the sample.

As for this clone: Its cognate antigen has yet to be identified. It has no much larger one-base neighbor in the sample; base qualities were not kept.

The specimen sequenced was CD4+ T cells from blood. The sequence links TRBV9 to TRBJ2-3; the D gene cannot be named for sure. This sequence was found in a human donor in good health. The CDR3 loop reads CASSVAGADTQYF. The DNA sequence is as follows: TGTGCCAGCAGCGTAGCTGGAGCAGATACGCAGTATTTT.